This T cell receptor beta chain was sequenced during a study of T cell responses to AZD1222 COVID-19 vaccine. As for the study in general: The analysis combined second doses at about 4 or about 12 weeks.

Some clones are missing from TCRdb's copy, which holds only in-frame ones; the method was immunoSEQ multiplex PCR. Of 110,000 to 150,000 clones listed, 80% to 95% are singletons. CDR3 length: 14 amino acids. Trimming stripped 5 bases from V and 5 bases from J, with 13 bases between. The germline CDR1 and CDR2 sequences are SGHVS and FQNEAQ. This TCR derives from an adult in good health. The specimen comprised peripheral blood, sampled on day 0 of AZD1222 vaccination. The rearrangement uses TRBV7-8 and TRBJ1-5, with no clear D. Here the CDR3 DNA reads TGTGCCAGCAGCCTCCAAATTCGGGATCAGCCCCAGCATTTT. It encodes CASSLQIRDQPQHF.